The rows below give T cell receptor beta chains drawn from one sample of a study of CD8 T cells in ankylosing spondylitis. TCRdb re-analysed the 5' RACE reads in MiXCR, keeping a single row per CDR3 protein. The sample holds around 250,000 distinct CDR3 sequences; around a tenth are singletons and the top ten take less than 8%. Source material: blood, either unsorted or a sorted T cell fraction (not recorded which). Every receptor here comes from a male donor with ankylosing spondylitis or in good health (not recorded which). Each CDR3 is given with its conserved first and last residue. Fields, in order: D gene, J gene, clone size, V gene, CDR3 protein, CDR3 DNA. The D gene is left open where the match is weak. Not every row has a clone size; where given, it reads once, few, many or a size class.

D: NA
J: TRBJ2-1
size: many
V: TRBV4-1
CDR3: CASSRHPEVNEQFF
DNA: TGCGCCAGCAGCCGACACCCAGAGGTGAATGAGCAGTTCTTC

D: NA
J: TRBJ2-1
size: many
V: TRBV5-5
CDR3: CASSLQGRGYNEQFF
DNA: TGTGCCAGCAGCTTACAGGGCCGGGGTTACAATGAGCAGTTCTTC

D: TRBD1
J: TRBJ1-6
size: many
V: TRBV20-1
CDR3: CSARVWGQYNSPLHF
DNA: TGCAGTGCCCGGGTGTGGGGACAGTATAATTCACCCCTCCACTTT

D: NA
J: TRBJ1-5
size: NA
V: TRBV7-9
CDR3: CASSLGGLNQPQHF
DNA: TGTGCCAGCAGCTTAGGAGGACTCAATCAGCCCCAGCATTTT

D: NA
J: TRBJ1-5
size: NA
V: TRBV7-9
CDR3: CASSPFGNNQPQHF
DNA: TGTGCCAGCAGCCCCTTCGGGAACAATCAGCCCCAGCATTTT

D: NA
J: TRBJ2-7
size: NA
V: TRBV19
CDR3: CASSSERGYEQYF
DNA: TGTGCCAGTAGTTCGGAGAGGGGATACGAGCAGTACTTC

D: NA
J: TRBJ1-5
size: few
V: TRBV12-3/TRBV12-4
CDR3: CASSLRPQPQHF
DNA: TGTGCCAGCAGTTTACGGCCCCAGCCCCAGCATTTT

D: NA
J: TRBJ1-1
size: many
V: TRBV20-1
CDR3: CSAREPASTEAFF
DNA: TGCAGTGCTAGAGAGCCCGCCTCCACTGAAGCTTTCTTT

D: TRBD1
J: TRBJ1-2
size: many
V: TRBV20-1
CDR3: CSVAGTGF
DNA: TGCAGTGTTGCCGGGACAGGCTTC

D: NA
J: TRBJ1-1
size: few
V: TRBV3-1
CDR3: CASSLQGPGTEAFF
DNA: TGTGCCAGCAGTTTACAGGGCCCGGGCACTGAAGCTTTCTTT

D: TRBD1
J: TRBJ2-3
size: NA
V: TRBV15
CDR3: CTTSRETGSLGDTQYF
DNA: TGTACCACCAGCAGAGAGACAGGGTCGTTGGGAGATACGCAGTATTTT

D: NA
J: TRBJ2-2
size: many
V: TRBV25-1
CDR3: CASSGPGHQSTGELFF
DNA: TGTGCCAGCAGTGGTCCGGGACACCAATCCACCGGGGAGCTGTTTTTT

D: NA
J: TRBJ2-1
size: many
V: TRBV9
CDR3: CASSPWDCYCEQFF
DNA: TGTGCCAGCAGCCCATGGGACTGTTATTGTGAGCAGTTCTTC

D: TRBD1
J: TRBJ2-4
size: few
V: TRBV25-1
CDR3: CASSSTGGLNIQYF
DNA: TGTGCCAGCAGTTCCACAGGGGGTTTGAACATTCAGTACTTC

D: TRBD2
J: TRBJ2-3
size: many
V: TRBV18
CDR3: CASSDTAGLAGADTQYF
DNA: TGTGCCAGCTCAGACACTGCGGGACTAGCGGGGGCAGATACGCAGTATTTT

D: NA
J: TRBJ1-1
size: many
V: TRBV4-1
CDR3: CASSQAGTVYEAFF
DNA: TGCGCCAGCAGCCAAGCCGGGACGGTTTACGAAGCTTTCTTT